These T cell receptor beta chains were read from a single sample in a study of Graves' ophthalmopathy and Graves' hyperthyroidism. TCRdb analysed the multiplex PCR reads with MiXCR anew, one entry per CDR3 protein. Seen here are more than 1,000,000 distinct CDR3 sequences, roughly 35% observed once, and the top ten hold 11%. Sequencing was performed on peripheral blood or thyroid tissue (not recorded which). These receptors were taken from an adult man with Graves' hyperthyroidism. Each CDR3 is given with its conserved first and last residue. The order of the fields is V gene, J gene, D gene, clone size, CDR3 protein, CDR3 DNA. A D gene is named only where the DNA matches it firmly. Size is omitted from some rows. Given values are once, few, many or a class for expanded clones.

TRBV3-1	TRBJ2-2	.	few	CASSQYAQGMNTGELFF	TGTGCCAGCAGCCAATACGCACAGGGTATGAACACCGGGGAGCTGTTTTTT
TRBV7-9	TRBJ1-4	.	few	CASSQAWGGYLATNEKLFF	TGTGCCAGCAGCCAAGCCTGGGGCGGCTACCTTGCAACTAATGAAAAACTGTTTTTT
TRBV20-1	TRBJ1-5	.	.	CSASSPQGQVNQPQHF	TGCAGTGCCAGCAGCCCCCAAGGGCAAGTGAATCAGCCCCAGCATTTT
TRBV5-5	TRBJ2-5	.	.	CASTRGSVETQYF	TGTGCCAGCACACGGGGCAGTGTGGAGACCCAGTACTTC
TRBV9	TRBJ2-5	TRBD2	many	CASSVLAGVETQYF	TGTGCCAGCAGCGTACTAGCGGGGGTAGAGACCCAGTACTTC
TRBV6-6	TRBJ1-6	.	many	CASRLTELSNSPLHF	TGTGCCAGCAGACTGACAGAGCTATCCAATTCACCCCTCCACTTT
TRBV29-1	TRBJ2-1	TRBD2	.	CSVDGAGVYNEQFF	TGCAGCGTTGATGGAGCGGGGGTCTACAATGAGCAGTTCTTC
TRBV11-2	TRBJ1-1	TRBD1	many	CASSVQPGTGGHTEAFF	TGTGCCAGCAGCGTACAACCCGGGACAGGGGGCCACACTGAAGCTTTCTTT
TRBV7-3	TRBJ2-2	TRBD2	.	CASSYTGTSDAGELFF	TGTGCCAGCAGCTATACAGGGACTAGCGATGCCGGGGAGCTGTTTTTT
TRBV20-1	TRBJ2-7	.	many	CSARRPPRRDKTYEQYF	TGCAGTGCTAGGCGTCCCCCGCGCCGGGACAAGACCTACGAGCAGTACTTC
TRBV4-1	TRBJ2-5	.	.	CASSQVPIERVLRTQYF	TGCGCCAGCAGCCAAGTTCCTATAGAGAGGGTGTTAAGGACCCAGTACTTC
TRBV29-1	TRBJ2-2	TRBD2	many	CSVELAGVYAELFF	TGCAGCGTTGAGCTAGCGGGAGTTTATGCGGAGCTGTTTTTT
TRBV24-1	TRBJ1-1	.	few	CASRTKPNTEAFF	TGTGCCAGCAGAACAAAACCGAACACTGAAGCTTTCTTT
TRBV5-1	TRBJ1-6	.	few	CASRSTGDNSPLHF	TGCGCCAGCAGGTCGACGGGGGATAATTCACCCCTCCACTTT
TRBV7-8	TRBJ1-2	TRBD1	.	CASSLAPTGEHGYTF	TGTGCCAGCAGCTTAGCCCCGACAGGGGAACATGGCTACACCTTC
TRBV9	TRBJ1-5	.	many	CASGRDYSNQPQHF	TGTGCCAGCGGACGGGACTATAGCAATCAGCCCCAGCATTTT
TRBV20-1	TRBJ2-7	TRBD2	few	CSGTSGDFYEQYF	TGCAGCGGAACTAGCGGGGATTTCTACGAGCAGTACTTC
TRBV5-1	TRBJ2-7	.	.	CASSLETGSSYEQYF	TGCGCCAGCAGCTTGGAAACAGGCAGCTCCTACGAGCAGTACTTC
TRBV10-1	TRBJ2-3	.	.	CASSDARVADTQYF	TGCGCCAGCAGTGACGCACGGGTGGCAGATACGCAGTATTTT
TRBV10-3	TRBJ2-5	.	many	CAISGEVQETQYF	TGTGCCATCAGTGGGGAGGTCCAAGAGACCCAGTACTTC
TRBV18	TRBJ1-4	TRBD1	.	CASSGLGQGDEKLFF	TGTGCCAGCTCAGGATTGGGACAGGGGGACGAAAAACTGTTTTTT